This TCR beta chain was sequenced during a study of neoadjuvant nivolumab and ipilimumab in lung cancer. Findings and caveats of the study: From pretherapy to surgery, tumor richness and clonality rose with dual therapy.

Comments on this clone: Antigen: not known.

Generated by immunoSEQ multiplex PCR, the TCRdb table keeps only in-frame clones and is missing some. Among over 25,000 clones listed, more than 85% were seen once. The CDR3 has 15 residues. From germline, CDR1 is SGHRS and CDR2 YFSETQ. The ends lost 0 bases at V and 2 bases at J; junction bases unmatched: 2. This clonotype originated in an adult with non-small cell lung cancer. Sample: peripheral blood, taken after neoadjuvant nivolumab, alone or with ipilimumab, at or shortly before surgery. The chain uses TRBV5-1 and TRBJ2-1; TRBD2 matches at 7 bases. The CDR3, as DNA: TGCGCCAGCAGCTTGGACGGGAGGCCCTACAATGAGCAGTTCTTC. This codes for CASSLDGRPYNEQFF.